The sequence of this T cell receptor beta chain was determined in a study of T-cell memory formation after mild COVID-19. Study-level results: That cross-reactive memory joined was suggested by some responding clones appearing in pre-infection memory. CD4/CD8 balance held among clones contracting day 15 to 85, and later expanders leaned CD4+. Among contracting clones, CD4+ were mainly CM/EM and CD8+ enriched in EMRA.

TCR alpha and TCR beta cDNA libraries with sample barcodes and UMIs came from 5'RACE using constant-segment primers. TCRdb reprocessed the 5' RACE reads via MiXCR and lists one record per CDR3 protein. The table has around 320,000 distinct CDR3 sequences, about 13% seen once. Regarding this clonotype: What it binds is not known.

The sequenced sample consisted of PBMCs or a T cell subset sorted from them (not recorded which). This clonotype was sampled from a man between 18 and 29 years old who had mild COVID-19 (a few samples of this study predate the infection). Cell type and time point are not known.

The CDR3 spells CASSLNPPLAGGKEGTQYF. DNA of the CDR3: TGTGCCAGCAGCTTAAACCCCCCACTAGCGGGGGGGAAAGAGGGTACGCAGTATTTT. The rearrangement links TRBV7-2 to TRBJ2-3; 13 bases align to TRBD2. CDR3 length: 19 amino acids. The germline V gene has CDR1 SGHTA and CDR2 FQGNSA. Trimming removed 2 bases from V and 8 bases from J; junction bases left unmatched: 16.